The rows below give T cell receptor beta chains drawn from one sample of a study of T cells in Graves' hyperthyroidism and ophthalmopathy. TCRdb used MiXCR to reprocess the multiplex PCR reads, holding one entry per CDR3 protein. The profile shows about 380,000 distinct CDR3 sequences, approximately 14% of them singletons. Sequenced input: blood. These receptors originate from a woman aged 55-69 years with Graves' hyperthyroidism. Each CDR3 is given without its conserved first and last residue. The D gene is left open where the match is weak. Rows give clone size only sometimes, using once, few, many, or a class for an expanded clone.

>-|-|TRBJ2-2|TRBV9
ASSVAGRVPTGELF
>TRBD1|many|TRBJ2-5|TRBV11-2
ASSFDRGDGETQY
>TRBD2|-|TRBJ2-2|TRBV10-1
ASSQIKLADFSGELF
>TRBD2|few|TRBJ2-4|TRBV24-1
ATSDSLAGIQY
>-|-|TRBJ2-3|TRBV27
ASSPGGGGNTQY
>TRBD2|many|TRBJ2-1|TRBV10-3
AISGTSGIGEGSYNEQF
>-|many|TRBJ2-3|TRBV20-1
SARDRTGRSTDTQY
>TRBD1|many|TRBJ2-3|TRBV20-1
SALHRDSASTDTQY
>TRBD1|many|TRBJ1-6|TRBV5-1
ASSSTRGSPLH
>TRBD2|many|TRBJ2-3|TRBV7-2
ASSPPGTSGKKGTQY
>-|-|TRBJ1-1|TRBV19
ASTAPQRNTGAF
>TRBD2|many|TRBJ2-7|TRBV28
ASSALPGLAGGGLSYEQY
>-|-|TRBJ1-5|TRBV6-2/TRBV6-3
ASSYSSANQPQH
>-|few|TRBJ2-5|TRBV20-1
SVGEGRGPETQY
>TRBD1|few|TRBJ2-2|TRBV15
ATSDYRGPGELF
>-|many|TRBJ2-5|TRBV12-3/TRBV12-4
ASRGRTQETQY
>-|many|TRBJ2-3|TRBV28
ASSFPGGGGSHTDTQY
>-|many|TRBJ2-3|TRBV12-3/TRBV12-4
ASTLSTDTQY
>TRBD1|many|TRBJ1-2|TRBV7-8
ASSFQQGAYNYGYT
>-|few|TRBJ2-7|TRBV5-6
ASSAGPLPLDEQY
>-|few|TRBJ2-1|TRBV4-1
ASSRPAAQPTVNEQF
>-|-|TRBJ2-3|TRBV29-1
SAERSRSTDTQY
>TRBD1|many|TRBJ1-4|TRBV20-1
SAPIGGQGEKLF
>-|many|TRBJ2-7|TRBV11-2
ASSSQQVREQY
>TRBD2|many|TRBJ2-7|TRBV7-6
ASSFSSASGMSEQY
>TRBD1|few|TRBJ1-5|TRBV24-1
ATSARADRVGQPQH
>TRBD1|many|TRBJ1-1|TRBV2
ASPQGAGTEAF
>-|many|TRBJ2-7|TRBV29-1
SVMGRDYLGEQY
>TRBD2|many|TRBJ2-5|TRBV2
AGGTSKETQY
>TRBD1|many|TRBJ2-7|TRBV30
AWSRDRGYEQY
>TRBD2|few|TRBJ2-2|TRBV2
ASSELAATGELF
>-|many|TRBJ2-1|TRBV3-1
ASSQEASDGEQF
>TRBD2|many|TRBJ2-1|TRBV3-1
ASSLPGTSGLYNEQF
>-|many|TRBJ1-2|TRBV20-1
SARVGGENYGYT
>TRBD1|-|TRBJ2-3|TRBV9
ASSIRQGATDTQY
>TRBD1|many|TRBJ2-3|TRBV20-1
SAYTGTVGTDTQY
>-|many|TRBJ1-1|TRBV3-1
ASSHAGLSTEAF
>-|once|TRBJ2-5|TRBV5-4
AGSLRDIVETQY
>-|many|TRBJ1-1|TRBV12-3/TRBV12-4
ASSWGGTGGTEAF
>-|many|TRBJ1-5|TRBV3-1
ASSQGGARSNQPQH
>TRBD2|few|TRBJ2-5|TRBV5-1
ASSLAVGLAGGETQY